A single sample gave rise to the 24 T cell receptor beta chains below, sequenced in a study of neoadjuvant anti-PD-1 for oral cavity cancer. Clones were sequenced by immunoSEQ multiplex PCR, and TCRdb holds only the in-frame ones, with some missing. The sample consists of roughly 7,000 clones, 76% of them appearing once. The material was PBMCs, obtained before nivolumab (anti-PD-1) treatment. These receptors all stem from a person between 35 and 79 years old with oral cavity squamous cell carcinoma.

The rearrangement links TRBV19 to TRBJ2-2, with D unclear. Trimming cost V 8 bases and J 6 bases, with 19 bases left between them. Germline V gives CDR1 LNHDA, CDR2 SQIVND (reference sequence). The CDR3 contains 15 residues. The CDR3 spells CASGVVPSFAGELFF. CDR3 sequence (DNA): TGTGCCAGTGGGGTGGTCCCCTCTTTCGCCGGGGAGCTGTTTTTT.

The chain uses TRBV11-1 and TRBJ2-7; D not resolved. Germline CDR1 is SGHAT and CDR2 is FQDESV (reference sequence). V lost 1 base and J lost 1, with 5 bases in between. The length of the CDR3 is 13 residues. CDR3 DNA sequence: TGTGCCAGCAGCTTAGTCTCTTCCTACGAGCAGTACTTC. The encoded protein is CASSLVSSYEQYF.

The genes are TRBV7-8 and TRBJ1-2; the match to TRBD1 covers 8 bases. The CDR3 has 13 amino acids. V dropped 6 bases and J dropped 2; count of bases not matched to a gene: 2. Germline CDR1 SGHVS, CDR2 FQNEAQ. This chain's CDR3 is CASRGQGNYGYTF. In nucleotides, the CDR3 is TGTGCCAGCAGAGGACAGGGCAACTATGGCTACACCTTC.

The chain joins TRBV4-3 to TRBJ2-4, with TRBD1 matching over 7 bases. Germline V gene lookup returns CDR1 LGHNA and CDR2 YSLEER. V gave up 2 bases and J gave up 7 bases; unmatched junction bases: 11. The length of the CDR3 is 16 residues. The CDR3 reads CASSQRTGGGRNIQYF. As DNA, the CDR3 is TGCGCCAGCAGCCAAAGGACAGGAGGTGGGCGGAACATTCAGTACTTC.

The table lists this clone with a count of one. The chain joins TRBV21-1 to TRBJ1-6. TRBV21-1 is given as a pseudogene. The CDR3 extends over 16 amino acids. CDR3 amino acids: CASSKGRKGCNSPLHF. In DNA form, the CDR3 reads TGTGCCAGCAGCAAAGGTAGGAAGGGTTGCAATTCACCCCTCCACTTT.

V gene TRBV9 combines with J gene TRBJ2-7, with a possible D match to TRBD2 (6 bases). Trimming cost V 4 bases and J 0 bases, with 17 bases left between them. This CDR3 spans 16 amino acids. Germline values: CDR1 SGDLS, CDR2 YYNGEE. CDR3: CASSPRGGAGSYEQYF. In nucleotides, the CDR3 is TGTGCCAGCAGCCCAAGAGGCGGGGCTGGCTCCTACGAGCAGTACTTC.

This clone was seen a handful of times. The chain carries TRBV30 and TRBJ1-5, with D possibly matching TRBD1 (5 bases). There are 12 residues in the CDR3. With 2 bases removed from V and 4 bases from J, the gap between germline ends came to 6 bases. Germline V gene sequence: CDR1 GTSNPN, CDR2 SVGIG (reference sequence). The CDR3 nucleotides are TGTGCCTGGAGTACAGGTAATCAGCCCCAGCATTTT. Its protein product is CAWSTGNQPQHF.

The V gene is TRBV25-1, the J gene TRBJ1-2, with TRBD1 matching over 7 bases. Germline V lookup: CDR1 MGHDK, CDR2 SYGVNS. This CDR3 contains 15 residues. The V gene end was trimmed by 4 bases and the J gene end by 8 bases; junction bases not matched to a gene: 13. The CDR3 reads CASSAPGRGNQGYTF. The CDR3 coding sequence is TGTGCCAGCAGTGCCCCGGGCAGGGGGAATCAGGGCTACACCTTC.

V is TRBV19 and J is TRBJ1-3; no clear D. Trimming left V 2 bases short and J 2 bases short, with 10 bases between. There are 15 residues in the CDR3. Germline CDR1 is LNHDA and CDR2 is SQIVND (reference sequence). The CDR3 DNA reads TGTGCCAGTAGTATACAGGTGTCTGCTGGAAACACCATATATTTT. Translated: CASSIQVSAGNTIYF.

This chain connects TRBV15 to TRBJ2-2, with D tentatively TRBD2 (6 bases). Germline CDR1 LNHNV, CDR2 YYDKDF (reference sequence). V was pared by 3 bases and J by 6 bases, with 11 bases between. This CDR3 spans 14 amino acids. The CDR3 DNA is TGTGCCACCAGCAGGGGGGGTTTTTCCGGGGAGCTGTTTTTT. It translates to CATSRGGFSGELFF.

The chain couples TRBV11-1 to TRBJ1-2; 10 bases line up with TRBD1. The trim removed 3 bases at V and 8 bases at J, leaving 9 bases unmatched. This CDR3 has 15 residues. Germline V CDR1 and CDR2: SGHAT, FQDESV (reference sequence). The CDR3 region is CASSFTSGQGKGYTF. Here the CDR3 DNA reads TGTGCCAGCAGCTTTACTTCGGGACAGGGGAAAGGCTACACCTTC.

The V gene is TRBV13, the J gene TRBJ1-1, with D perhaps TRBD1 (6 bases). The V end lost 0 bases, the J end lost 0 bases, and 23 bases lay between the germline ends. The CDR3 length is 20 residues. Germline V gene data show CDR1 as PRHDT and CDR2 as FYEKMQ (reference sequence). CDR3 sequence (DNA): TGTGCCAGCAGCTTAGGGAAACGTCCCCGACAGGTAGTCATGAACACTGAAGCTTTCTTT. Its protein is CASSLGKRPRQVVMNTEAFF.

The gene calls are TRBV7-2 and TRBJ2-3, with TRBD2 identical over 9 bases. The V gene's germline CDR1 is SGHTA and CDR2 FQGNSA. Losses at the gene ends were 5 bases for V and 4 bases for J; bases not matched to a gene: 10. This CDR3 is built from 16 residues. CDR3 coding DNA: TGTGCCAGCAGCCCAGCGGGCGGGGGGGTGTCAGATACGCAGTATTTT. This translates into CASSPAGGGVSDTQYF.

J is TRBJ1-1 and V is TRBV5-4; D uncertain. Trimming removed 4 bases from V and 4 bases from J, with 11 bases in between. The CDR3 loop spans 13 amino acids. CDR1 is SGHNT and CDR2 is YYREEE in the germline V gene (reference sequence). The CDR3 loop is CASSPVDGTEAFF. Written as DNA, the CDR3 is TGTGCCAGCAGCCCGGTCGATGGCACTGAAGCTTTCTTT.

This chain joins TRBV28 and TRBJ1-5; D is unclear. CDR1 and CDR2 from the germline V gene are MDHEN and SYDVKM. The V gene lost 6 bases and the J gene lost 6 bases, with 12 bases spanning the gap. This CDR3 has 13 residues. The CDR3 loop is CASSTLDGQPQHF. CDR3 coding DNA: TGTGCCAGCAGCACCCTGGACGGTCAGCCCCAGCATTTT. Full variable domain (remainder filled in from reference TRBV28 and TRBJ1-5): DVKVTQSSRYLVKRTGEKVFLECVQDMDHENMFWYRQDPGLGLRLIYFSYDVKMKEKGDIPEGYSVSREKKERFSLILESASTNQTSMYLCASSTLDGQPQHFGDGTRLSIL.

This chain connects TRBV28 to TRBJ1-2, with 7 bases that match TRBD1. The CDR3 extends over 14 amino acids. V dropped 4 bases and J dropped 2; count of bases not matched to a gene: 4. Germline CDR1 MDHEN, CDR2 SYDVKM. The chain's CDR3 is CASSWGQTNYGYTF. The CDR3 nucleotides read TGTGCCAGCAGTTGGGGACAGACGAACTATGGCTACACCTTC.

The V and J genes are TRBV19 and TRBJ2-7, with TRBD1 as a possible D gene (6 bases). Germline assignment: CDR1 LNHDA and CDR2 SQIVND (reference sequence). Trimming removed 2 bases at V and 3 bases at J, with 8 bases between. The CDR3 is made up of 13 amino acids. CDR3: CASSIKGGYEQYF. DNA for the CDR3: TGTGCCAGTAGTATAAAAGGGGGCTACGAGCAGTACTTC.

The V call is TRBV4-3, the J call TRBJ1-2; 7 bases line up with TRBD1. The V gene's germline CDR1 is LGHNA and CDR2 YSLEER. Germline trimming cut 2 bases from V and 0 bases from J; bases unmatched to any gene: 15. The CDR3 extends over 19 amino acids. The CDR3 bases are TGCGCCAGCAGCCAACTGGGGTCCGATAGACAGGGACCTAACTATGGCTACACCTTC. Translating gives CASSQLGSDRQGPNYGYTF.

This chain connects TRBV9 to TRBJ2-5, with D hard to call. The CDR3 runs 13 residues. Per the germline V gene, CDR1 is SGDLS and CDR2 is YYNGEE. The germline V and J ends were trimmed by 3 bases and 5 bases, with 11 bases remaining between them. CDR3 region: CASSATVWETQYF. In DNA form, the CDR3 reads TGTGCCAGCAGCGCGACTGTGTGGGAGACCCAGTACTTC.

This clone came up a few times. This chain uses TRBV28 with TRBJ2-1; 7 bases are shared with TRBD2. V shed 5 bases, J shed 7 bases, and the junction held 2 bases outside the gene matches. Germline V gene data show CDR1 as MDHEN and CDR2 as SYDVKM. The CDR3 is made up of 12 amino acids. The CDR3 loop is CASSGGGNEQFF. DNA for the CDR3: TGTGCCAGCAGTGGCGGGGGAAATGAGCAGTTCTTC.

V is TRBV18 and J is TRBJ2-3; 9 bases fit TRBD2. There are 17 residues in the CDR3. Germline CDR1 KGHSH, CDR2 LQKENI. V lost 0 bases, J lost 5 bases, and 9 bases stayed unmatched. The CDR3 DNA reads TGTGCCAGCTCACCACCGGCCCGCGGGGGGGCCGGAGATACGCAGTATTTT. Residues: CASSPPARGGAGDTQYF.

The chain employs TRBV2 and TRBJ1-1; no clear D gene. The CDR3 has 11 residues. Germline V gives CDR1 SNHLY, CDR2 FYNNEI. V was cut by 7 bases and J by 5 bases, with 8 bases left in between. The CDR3 is CASMRFTEAFF. The CDR3 DNA follows: TGTGCCAGCATGAGGTTTACTGAAGCTTTCTTT.

The V gene is TRBV6-5, the J gene TRBJ2-3; 7 positions agree with TRBD2. The CDR3 sequence is 13 residues long. Germline CDR1 MNHEY, CDR2 SVGAGI. V trimming: 6 bases; J trimming: 1 base; junction bases outside the gene matches: 1. Here the CDR3 DNA reads TGTGCCAGCAGCCTAGCGGGCACAGATACGCAGTATTTT. Translated: CASSLAGTDTQYF.

The chain couples TRBV6-5 to TRBJ1-3; D gene uncertain. The CDR3 has 14 residues. V shed 2 bases and J shed 1 base, with 6 bases lying between them. Germline V CDR1 and CDR2: MNHEY, SVGAGI. The CDR3 DNA follows: TGTGCCAGCAGTTACGGGGTTTCTGGAAACACCATATATTTT. Its protein product is CASSYGVSGNTIYF.